The 15 T cell receptor beta chains given below trace back to one sample, sequenced in a study of cytotoxic CD8 clonotypes in ibrutinib-treated CLL (dated by TCRdb to about 2021). The method was the immunoSEQ multiplex PCR assay. The immuneACCESS repertoire file appears here via TCRdb, limited to in-frame rearrangements. These files lack a portion of the clones; in checked studies, under half of the deficit traces to unresolved V genes, and the cause of the others is not known. In this sample the table shows tens of thousands of clones, approximately 80% of which occur a single time. Under 8.5% of the sample is held by the ten biggest clonotypes. Sample time point, as interpreted from the label and publication: progressive disease on ibrutinib. The specimen comprised PBMCs, sampled at disease progression, from a patient treated with ibrutinib. These receptor sequences come from a human donor with chronic lymphocytic leukemia.

The chain employs TRBV4-1 and TRBJ2-1, with TRBD2 matching over 13 bases. Germline V gene sequence: CDR1 MGHRA, CDR2 YSYEKL. V dropped 3 bases and J dropped 9; count of bases not matched to a gene: 8. The length of the CDR3 is 16 residues. Written as DNA, the CDR3 is TGCGCCAGCAGCCACCCGGGACTAGCGGGATTCGCTGAGCAGTTCTTC. Amino acids: CASSHPGLAGFAEQFF.

V is TRBV27 and J is TRBJ2-3; D remains unclear. This CDR3 spans 13 amino acids. The germline V gene has CDR1 MNHEY and CDR2 SMNVEV (reference sequence). V lost 5 bases to trimming and J lost 2 bases, with 8 bases between them. The CDR3 reads CASSNPLTDTQYF. The CDR3 bases are TGTGCCAGCAGTAACCCCCTCACAGATACGCAGTATTTT.

The J gene is TRBJ2-3, the V gene TRBV10-3; 8 bases map to TRBD1. The ends lost 6 bases at V and 1 base at J; junction bases unmatched: 15. Germline loops: CDR1 ENHRY, CDR2 SYGVKD. This CDR3 comprises 18 residues. The CDR3 reads CAISPQAVTGAGTDTQYF. CDR3 DNA sequence: TGTGCCATCAGCCCCCAGGCGGTGACAGGGGCGGGCACAGATACGCAGTATTTT.

V is TRBV4-2 and J is TRBJ2-7; maybe TRBD2 (6 bases). Germline V CDR1 and CDR2: LGHNA, YNFKEQ. The CDR3 extends over 15 amino acids. Trimming removed 0 bases from V and 3 bases from J, with 12 bases in between. The CDR3 bases are TGTGCCAGCAGCCAAGATCGCGGGGAGATCTACGAGCAGTACTTC. Translation: CASSQDRGEIYEQYF.

The chain joins TRBV11-1 to TRBJ2-3; 7 bases are shared with TRBD1. Trimming removed 10 bases from V and 5 bases from J; junction bases left unmatched: 9. CDR1 SGHAT and CDR2 FQDESV come from the germline V gene (reference sequence). The CDR3 covers 13 residues. Here the CDR3 reads CAIQPTGVDTQYF. CDR3 nucleotide sequence: TGTGCCATCCAGCCAACAGGGGTAGATACGCAGTATTTT. The whole variable domain, remainder taken from reference TRBV11-1 and TRBJ2-3, is EAEVAQSPRYKITEKSQAVAFWCDPISGHATLYWYRQILGQGPELLVQFQDESVVDDSQLPKDRFSAERLKGVDSTLKIQPAELGDSAMYLCAIQPTGVDTQYFGPGTRLTVL.

The chain combines TRBV5-1 with TRBJ1-6; 8 bases are shared with TRBD1. This CDR3 comprises 13 residues. Germline-derived CDR1 and CDR2 are SGHRS and YFSETQ. After removal of 0 bases from V and 14 bases from J, the junction contained 4 bases not matched to a gene. DNA for the CDR3: TGCGCCAGCAGCTTGGGGACAGGGTCGACCCTCCACTTT. Amino acids: CASSLGTGSTLHF.

This chain joins TRBV7-9 and TRBJ2-2; 9 bases agree with TRBD1. CDR3 size: 16 residues. CDR1 is SEHNR, CDR2 FQNEAQ, per germline (reference sequence). The V and J ends lost 5 bases and 6 bases, in that order; junction bases with no gene match: 10. CDR3 region: CASSPRDRGSPGELFF. The CDR3 nucleotides read TGTGCCAGCAGCCCTCGTGACAGGGGGTCTCCCGGGGAGCTGTTTTTT.

The CDR3 is CASSKRNNEQFF. The CDR3 coding sequence is TGTGCCAGCTCCAAAAGGAACAATGAGCAGTTCTTC. This rearrangement joins TRBV18 to TRBJ2-1; D gene unclear. V lost 6 bases to trimming and J lost 5 bases, with 8 bases between them. Germline V gene sequence: CDR1 KGHSH, CDR2 LQKENI. The length of the CDR3 is 12 residues.

J is TRBJ2-4 and V is TRBV5-4; D gene ambiguous. The V end was cut by 3 bases, the J end by 1 base, with 2 bases between. The germline V gene has CDR1 SGHNT and CDR2 YYREEE (reference sequence). The length of the CDR3 is 12 residues. The CDR3 DNA reads as TGTGCCAGCAGCTACGCCAAAAACATTCAGTACTTC. Protein sequence: CASSYAKNIQYF.

The chain has TRBV7-9 and TRBJ1-2; a possible D gene is TRBD1 (5 bases). Germline CDR1 reads SEHNR; CDR2 reads FQNEAQ (reference sequence). Trimming left V 7 bases short and J 6 bases short, with 21 bases between. This CDR3 spans 15 amino acids. The CDR3 sequence is CASTRTGTGHDGYTF. The CDR3 nucleotides read TGTGCCAGCACAAGGACGGGTACGGGGCATGATGGCTACACCTTC. Combining the CDR3 with reference TRBV7-9 and TRBJ1-2 gives the whole variable domain DTGVSQNPRHKITKRGQNVTFRCDPISEHNRLYWYRQTLGQGPEFLTYFQNEAQLEKSRLLSDRFSAERPKGSFSTLEIQRTEQGDSAMYLCASTRTGTGHDGYTFGSGTRLTVV.

The chain couples TRBV19 to TRBJ2-2; TRBD2 agrees at 7 bases. This CDR3 is 17 amino acids long. V lost 6 bases to trimming and J lost 0 bases; unmatched junction nucleotides: 10. Germline values: CDR1 LNHDA, CDR2 SQIVND (reference sequence). The CDR3 loop reads CASRGGPGTPNTGELFF. The CDR3, as DNA: TGTGCCAGTAGGGGAGGGCCCGGGACTCCGAACACCGGGGAGCTGTTTTTT.

The chain combines TRBV5-1 with TRBJ2-5; D possibly corresponds to TRBD2 (6 bases). Trimming took 4 bases from V and 4 from J, leaving 23 bases between them. This CDR3 has 17 residues. Looked up from germline, CDR1 is SGHRS and CDR2 is YFSETQ. This CDR3 reads CASSPGGGTGIIETQYF. The DNA of the CDR3 is TGCGCCAGCAGCCCTGGTGGGGGGACGGGGATAATAGAGACCCAGTACTTC.

The chain recombines TRBV29-1 with TRBJ1-1; D ambiguous. Germline lookup yields CDR1 SQVTM and CDR2 ANQGSEA. Trimming pared 0 bases from V and 7 bases from J, leaving 15 bases between. The CDR3 length is 14 residues. CDR3 residues: CSVEEWDLGGEAFF. CDR3 sequence (DNA): TGCAGCGTTGAAGAATGGGATTTGGGAGGTGAAGCTTTCTTT.

V is TRBV25-1 and J is TRBJ2-1; D is unresolved. The V gene's germline CDR1 is MGHDK and CDR2 SYGVNS. V was pared by 5 bases and J by 5 bases, with 4 bases between. The CDR3 loop spans 11 amino acids. Written as DNA, the CDR3 is TGTGCCAGCAGTACAAACAATGAGCAGTTCTTC. As protein: CASSTNNEQFF.

This chain joins TRBV27 and TRBJ1-5; tentatively, D is TRBD1 (5 bases). Trimming shortened V by 3 bases and J by 5 bases, and 8 bases separated the two germline ends. Germline V CDR1 and CDR2: MNHEY, SMNVEV (reference sequence). This CDR3 is 13 amino acids long. Here the CDR3 DNA reads TGTGCCAGCAGTTTGGGGGGGGATCAGCCCCAGCATTTT. Its protein product is CASSLGGDQPQHF.